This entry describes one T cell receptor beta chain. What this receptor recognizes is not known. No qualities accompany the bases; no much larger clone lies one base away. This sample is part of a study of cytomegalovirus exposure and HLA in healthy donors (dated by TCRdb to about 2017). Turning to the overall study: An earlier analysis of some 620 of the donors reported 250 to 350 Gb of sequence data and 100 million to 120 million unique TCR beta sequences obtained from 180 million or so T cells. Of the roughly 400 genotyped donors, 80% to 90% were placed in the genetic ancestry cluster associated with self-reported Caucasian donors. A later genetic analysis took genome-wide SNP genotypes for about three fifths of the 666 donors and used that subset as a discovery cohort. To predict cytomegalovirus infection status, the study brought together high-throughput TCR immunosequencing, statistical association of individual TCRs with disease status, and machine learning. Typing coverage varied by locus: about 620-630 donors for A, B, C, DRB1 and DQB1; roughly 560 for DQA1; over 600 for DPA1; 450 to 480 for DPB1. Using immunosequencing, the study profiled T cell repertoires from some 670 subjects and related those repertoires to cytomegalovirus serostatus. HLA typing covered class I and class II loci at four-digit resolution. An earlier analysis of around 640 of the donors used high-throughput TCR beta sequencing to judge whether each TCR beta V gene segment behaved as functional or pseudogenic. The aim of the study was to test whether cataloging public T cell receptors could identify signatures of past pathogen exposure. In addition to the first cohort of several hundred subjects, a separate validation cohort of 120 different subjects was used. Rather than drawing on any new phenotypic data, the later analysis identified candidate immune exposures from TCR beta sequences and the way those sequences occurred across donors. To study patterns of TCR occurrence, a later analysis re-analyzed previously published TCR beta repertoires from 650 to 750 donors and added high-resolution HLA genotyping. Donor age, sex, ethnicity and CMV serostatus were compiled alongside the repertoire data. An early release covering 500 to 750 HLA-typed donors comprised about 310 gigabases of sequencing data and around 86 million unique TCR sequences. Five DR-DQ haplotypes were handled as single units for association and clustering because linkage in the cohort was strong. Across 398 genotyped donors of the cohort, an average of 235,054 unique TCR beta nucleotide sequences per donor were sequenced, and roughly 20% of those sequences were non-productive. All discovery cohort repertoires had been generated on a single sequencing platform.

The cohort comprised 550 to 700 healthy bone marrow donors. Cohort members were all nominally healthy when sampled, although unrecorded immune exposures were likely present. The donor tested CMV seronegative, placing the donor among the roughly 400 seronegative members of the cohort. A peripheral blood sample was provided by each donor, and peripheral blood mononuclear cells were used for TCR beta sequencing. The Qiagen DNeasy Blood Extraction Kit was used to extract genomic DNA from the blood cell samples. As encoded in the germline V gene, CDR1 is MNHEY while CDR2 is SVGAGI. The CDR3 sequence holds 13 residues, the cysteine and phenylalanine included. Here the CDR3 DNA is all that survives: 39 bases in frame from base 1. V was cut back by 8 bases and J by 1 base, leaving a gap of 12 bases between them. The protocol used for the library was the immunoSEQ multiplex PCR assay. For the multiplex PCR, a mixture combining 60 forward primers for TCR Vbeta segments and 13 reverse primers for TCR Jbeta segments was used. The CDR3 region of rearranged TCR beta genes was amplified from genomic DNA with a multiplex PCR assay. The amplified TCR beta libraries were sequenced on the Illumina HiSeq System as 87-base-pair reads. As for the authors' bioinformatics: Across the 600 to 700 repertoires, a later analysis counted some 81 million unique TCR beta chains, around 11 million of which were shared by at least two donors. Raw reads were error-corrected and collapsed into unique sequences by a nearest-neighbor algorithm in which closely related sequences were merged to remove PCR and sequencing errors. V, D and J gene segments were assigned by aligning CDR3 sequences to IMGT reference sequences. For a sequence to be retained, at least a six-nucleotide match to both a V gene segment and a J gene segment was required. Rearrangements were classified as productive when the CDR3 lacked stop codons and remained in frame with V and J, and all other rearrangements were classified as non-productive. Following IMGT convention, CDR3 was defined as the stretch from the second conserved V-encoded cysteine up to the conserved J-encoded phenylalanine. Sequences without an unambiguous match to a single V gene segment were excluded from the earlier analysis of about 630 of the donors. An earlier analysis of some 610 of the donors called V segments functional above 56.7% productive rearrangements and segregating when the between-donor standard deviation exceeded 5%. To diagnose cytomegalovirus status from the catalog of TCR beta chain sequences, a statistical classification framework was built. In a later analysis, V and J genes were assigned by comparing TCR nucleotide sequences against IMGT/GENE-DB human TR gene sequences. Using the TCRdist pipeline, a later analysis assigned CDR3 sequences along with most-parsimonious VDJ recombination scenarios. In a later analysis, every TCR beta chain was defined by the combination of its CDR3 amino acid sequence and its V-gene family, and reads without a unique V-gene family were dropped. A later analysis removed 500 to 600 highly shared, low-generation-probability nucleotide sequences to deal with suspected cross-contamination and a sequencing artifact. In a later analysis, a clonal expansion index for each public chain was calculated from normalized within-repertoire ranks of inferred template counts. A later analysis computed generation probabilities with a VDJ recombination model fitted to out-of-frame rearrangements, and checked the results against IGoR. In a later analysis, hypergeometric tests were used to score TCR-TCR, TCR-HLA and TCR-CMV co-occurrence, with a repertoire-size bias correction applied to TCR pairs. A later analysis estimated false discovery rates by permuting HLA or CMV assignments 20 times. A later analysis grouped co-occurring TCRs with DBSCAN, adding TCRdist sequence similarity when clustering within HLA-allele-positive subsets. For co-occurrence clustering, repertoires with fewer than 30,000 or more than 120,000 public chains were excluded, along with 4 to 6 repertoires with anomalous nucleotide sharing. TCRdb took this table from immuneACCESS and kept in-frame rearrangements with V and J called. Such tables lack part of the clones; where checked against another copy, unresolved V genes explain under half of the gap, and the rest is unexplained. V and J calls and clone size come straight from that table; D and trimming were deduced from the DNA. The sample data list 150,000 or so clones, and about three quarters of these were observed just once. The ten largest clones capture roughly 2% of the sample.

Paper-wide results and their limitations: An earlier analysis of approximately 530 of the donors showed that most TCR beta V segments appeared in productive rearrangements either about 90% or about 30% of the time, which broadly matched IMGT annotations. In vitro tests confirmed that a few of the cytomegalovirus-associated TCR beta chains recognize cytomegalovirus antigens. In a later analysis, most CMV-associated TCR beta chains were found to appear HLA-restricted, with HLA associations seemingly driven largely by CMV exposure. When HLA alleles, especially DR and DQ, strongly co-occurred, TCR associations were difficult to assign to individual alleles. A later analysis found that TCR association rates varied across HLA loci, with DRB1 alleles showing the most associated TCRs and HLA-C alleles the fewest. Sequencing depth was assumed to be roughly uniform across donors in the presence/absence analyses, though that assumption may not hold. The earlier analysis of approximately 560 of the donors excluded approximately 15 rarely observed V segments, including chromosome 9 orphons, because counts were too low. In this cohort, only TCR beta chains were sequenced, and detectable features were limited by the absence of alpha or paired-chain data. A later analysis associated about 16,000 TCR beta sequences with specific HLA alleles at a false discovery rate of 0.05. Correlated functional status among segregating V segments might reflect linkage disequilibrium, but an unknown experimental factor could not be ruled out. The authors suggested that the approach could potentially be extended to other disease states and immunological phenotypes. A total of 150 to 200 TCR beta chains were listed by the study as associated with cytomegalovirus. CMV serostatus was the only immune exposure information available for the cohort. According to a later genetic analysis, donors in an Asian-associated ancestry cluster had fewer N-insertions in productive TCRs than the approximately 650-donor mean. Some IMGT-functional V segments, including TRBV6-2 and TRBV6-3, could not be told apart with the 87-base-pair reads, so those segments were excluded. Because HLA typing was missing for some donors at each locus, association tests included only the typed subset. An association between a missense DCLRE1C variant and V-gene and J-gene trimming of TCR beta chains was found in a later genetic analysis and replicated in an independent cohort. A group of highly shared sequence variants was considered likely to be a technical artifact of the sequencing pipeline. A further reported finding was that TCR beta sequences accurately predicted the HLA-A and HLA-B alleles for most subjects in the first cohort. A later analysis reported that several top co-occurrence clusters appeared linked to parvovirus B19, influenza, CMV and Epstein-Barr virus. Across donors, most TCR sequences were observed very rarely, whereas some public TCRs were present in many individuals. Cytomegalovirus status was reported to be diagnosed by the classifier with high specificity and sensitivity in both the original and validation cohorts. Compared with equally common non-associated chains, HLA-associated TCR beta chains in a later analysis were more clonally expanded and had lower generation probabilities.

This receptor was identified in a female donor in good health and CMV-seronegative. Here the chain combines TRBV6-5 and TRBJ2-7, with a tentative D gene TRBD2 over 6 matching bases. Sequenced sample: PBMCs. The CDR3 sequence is CASLDGGSYEQYF. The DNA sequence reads TGTGCCAGCTTGGACGGGGGTTCCTACGAGCAGTACTTC.